Listed below are T cell receptor beta chains from one sample, sequenced in a study of regulatory T cells in long-lasting Graves disease. TCRdb reprocessed the multiplex PCR reads via MiXCR and lists one record per CDR3 protein. The sample lists about 370,000 distinct CDR3 sequences, about 14% occurring once. Sequences were derived from peripheral blood mononuclear cells (PBMCs), sampled at new diagnosis, from a patient treated with antithyroid drugs. All receptors derive from a female donor with Graves disease. The CDR3 runs from the conserved cysteine through the conserved F or W. Clone size is shown for a subset of rows, as once, few, many or a class of expanded clone.

TRBJ1-4	TRBV4-1	many	CASSQLQLNEKLFF
TRBJ2-7	TRBV12-3/TRBV12-4	many	CASSPLGLAGEGYEQYF
TRBJ2-1	TRBV2	many	CASSLGGALGSYNEQFF
TRBJ2-3	TRBV28	many	CASSTLTSGKLDTQYF
TRBJ1-5	TRBV10-2	few	CASSEDRYQPQHF
TRBJ2-7	TRBV30	-	CAWSVPWRGLAGLSFVSYEQYF
TRBJ1-1	TRBV12-3/TRBV12-4	many	CASSLVGTHNTEAFF
TRBJ2-1	TRBV6-2/TRBV6-3	many	CASSYSEGGDEQFF
TRBJ1-4	TRBV5-4	many	CASSRGQNEKLFF
TRBJ2-7	TRBV5-1	many	CASSPRSYEQYF
TRBJ1-2	TRBV27	many	CASSFSHRVPSYGYTF
TRBJ2-2	TRBV11-3	-	CASSVPNTGELFF
TRBJ2-7	TRBV27	many	CASSLGGGGGLEQYF
TRBJ2-3	TRBV10-1	few	CASGTSGVNTQYF
TRBJ2-6	TRBV9	few	CASSVEVVGANVLTF
TRBJ2-3	TRBV7-9	many	CASSPTGSRSTDTQYF
TRBJ1-1	TRBV20-1	many	CSARDGVRDTEAFF
TRBJ2-1	TRBV4-3	many	CASSQGGSGLNEQFF
TRBJ1-5	TRBV4-1	-	CASSPGGARRRNQPQHF
TRBJ2-3	TRBV27	many	CASALGPSTDTQYF
TRBJ2-1	TRBV7-2	many	CASSPRGGAAYNEQFF
TRBJ1-3	TRBV11-2	many	CASSLVRWAGENTIYF
TRBJ2-1	TRBV6-2/TRBV6-3	-	CASRPLVGPQSNEQFF